Shown below are 27 T cell receptor beta chains from a single sample sequenced in a study of neurological immune-mediated disorders. TCRdb reprocessed the 5' RACE reads via MiXCR and lists one record per CDR3 protein. The sample holds about 58,000 distinct CDR3 sequences, 3% to 4% seen once. The sample comprised PBMCs. These receptors were obtained from a woman aged 60-75 years with multiple sclerosis.

The rearrangement links TRBV12-3 or TRBV12-4 to TRBJ2-3, with D perhaps given as TRBD1 or TRBD2 (5 bases each). The CDR3 is 14 amino acids. The V gene lost 5 bases and the J gene lost 11 bases, with 20 bases spanning the gap. As DNA, the CDR3 is TGTGCCAGCAGTCCAGGGACCAGGATTCGGGGGCAGTATTTT. Translating it yields CASSPGTRIRGQYF.

This clonotype was counted ten times or more. The genes are TRBV3-1 and TRBJ1-5; D not certain. The CDR3 loop spans 13 amino acids. Trimming took off 2 bases at V and 4 bases at J, with 6 bases between the two ends. Germline lookup yields CDR1 LGHDT and CDR2 YNNKEL (reference sequence). In DNA form, the CDR3 reads TGTGCCAGCAGCCAATTGGGGAATCAGCCCCAGCATTTT. Protein: CASSQLGNQPQHF.

This clonotype has at least ten counts. V is TRBV5-1 and J is TRBJ2-1, with D unresolved. The CDR3 covers 11 residues. V was trimmed by 5 bases and J by 10 bases, leaving 10 bases between them. Per germline, CDR1 SGHRS and CDR2 YFSETQ. CDR3 region: CASRAEREQFF. CDR3 DNA: TGCGCCAGCAGGGCAGAGAGGGAGCAGTTCTTC.

Only a few counts were recorded for this clonotype. J is TRBJ2-2 and V is TRBV5-1; 8 bases are a match to TRBD1. The germline CDR1 and CDR2 sequences are SGHRS and YFSETQ. The CDR3 extends over 14 amino acids. The V segment lost 2 bases and the J segment 7 bases; nucleotides outside the gene matches: 4. CDR3 sequence reads: CASSFGQGIGELFF. CDR3 DNA sequence: TGCGCCAGCAGCTTCGGACAGGGAATCGGGGAGCTGTTTTTT.

In its sample, this clonotype was seen many times. This rearrangement joins TRBV20-1 to TRBJ2-3, with TRBD1 identical over 9 bases. The ends lost 6 bases at V and 4 bases at J; junction bases unmatched: 11. Per germline, CDR1 DFQATT and CDR2 SNEGSKA (reference sequence). The CDR3 consists of 15 residues. CDR3 protein: CSARLGTGLADTQYF. The CDR3 coding sequence is TGCAGTGCGAGACTAGGGACAGGGTTGGCAGATACGCAGTATTTT.

In this sample, this clonotype turned up many times. DNA of the CDR3: TGTGCCAGCAGTGAGACTACCGCCGGGGGAGATACGCAGTATTTT. Translation gives CASSETTAGGDTQYF. This chain links TRBV6-4 with TRBJ2-3; a possible D gene is TRBD2 (6 bases). Germline CDR1 reads MRHNA; CDR2 reads SNTAGT. The CDR3 has 15 residues. Trimming took off 3 bases at V and 5 bases at J, with 15 bases between the two ends.

This clonotype came up many times. The chain couples TRBV7-4 to TRBJ2-3; D possibly corresponds to TRBD1 (6 bases). Deletions cut 5 bases from V and 0 bases from J, with 15 bases between. Germline V lookup: CDR1 SGHVT, CDR2 SQSDAQ. The CDR3 extends over 16 amino acids. CDR3 amino acids: CASSTRDTSSTDTQYF. For the CDR3, the DNA is TGTGCCAGCAGCACCCGGGACACATCAAGCACAGATACGCAGTATTTT.

This clonotype was found many times. The genes are TRBV7-9 and TRBJ1-5; a weak D match, TRBD1 (5 bases). The CDR3 sequence is 15 residues long. Trimming cost V 2 bases and J 4 bases, with 12 bases left between them. CDR1 and CDR2 from the germline V gene are SEHNR and FQNEAQ (reference sequence). The CDR3 reads CASSLTGDPNQPQHF. The CDR3 nucleotides read TGTGCCAGCAGCTTAACGGGGGACCCAAATCAGCCCCAGCATTTT.

This rearrangement joins TRBV7-8 to TRBJ2-1; 9 nucleotides agree with TRBD2. With V trimmed by 4 bases and J by 3 bases, 7 bases remained unmatched. Germline V gene sequence: CDR1 SGHVS, CDR2 FQNEAQ. The CDR3 is made up of 16 amino acids. CDR3 sequence (DNA): TGTGCCAGCAGCTCAGGTGCGGGGGGGGACTACAATGAGCAGTTCTTC. Translating gives CASSSGAGGDYNEQFF.

There are many counts of this clonotype. The rearrangement links TRBV20-1 to TRBJ1-5, with D maybe TRBD1 (5 bases). Trimming took 8 bases from V and 4 from J, leaving 12 bases between them. Germline loops: CDR1 DFQATT, CDR2 SNEGSKA (reference sequence). The length of the CDR3 is 12 residues. The DNA for the CDR3 is TGCAGTTTAAAACGGGGGAATCAGCCCCAGCATTTT. Amino acid sequence: CSLKRGNQPQHF.

This clonotype showed up many times. This sequence joins TRBV24-1 and TRBJ2-2; 9 nucleotides line up with TRBD1. The J segment lost 1 base and the V segment lost 6 bases, leaving 2 bases of the junction unmatched. This CDR3 spans 15 amino acids. Germline lookup yields CDR1 KGHDR and CDR2 SFDVKD. The CDR3 spells CATSPGQGNTGELFF. The CDR3 DNA reads as TGTGCCACCAGTCCGGGACAGGGGAACACCGGGGAGCTGTTTTTT.

This clonotype was picked up many times. The chain employs TRBV5-5 and TRBJ2-1; possibly TRBD1 for D (6 bases). Trimming stripped 3 bases from V and 8 bases from J, with 12 bases between. The CDR3 is 13 residues long. CDR1 is SGHKS and CDR2 is YYEKEE in the germline V gene (reference sequence). CDR3 sequence reads: CASSWGHGDEQFF. The DNA of the CDR3 is TGTGCCAGCAGCTGGGGACACGGCGATGAGCAGTTCTTC.

This clonotype was seen many times. The CDR3 sequence: CASSLEASEETQYF. CDR3 sequence (DNA): TGCGCCAGCAGCTTGGAGGCTAGCGAAGAGACCCAGTACTTC. This chain uses TRBV5-1 with TRBJ2-5; tentative D call: TRBD2 (6 bases). CDR1 is SGHRS and CDR2 is YFSETQ in the germline V gene. V was trimmed by 0 bases and J by 3 bases, leaving 9 bases between them. The CDR3 consists of 14 residues.

Of note for this clonotype: This may be a read error, as it is one base from a much larger clone. J is TRBJ1-1 and V is TRBV7-9; D gene ambiguous. The CDR3 has 13 amino acids. The germline V and J ends were trimmed by 5 bases and 0 bases, with 7 bases remaining between them. Germline V gene lookup returns CDR1 SEHNR and CDR2 FQNEAQ (reference sequence). CDR3 residues: CASSRKVNTEAFF. Written as DNA, the CDR3 is TGTGCCAGCAGCAGGAAAGTGAACACTGAAGCTTTCTTT. The whole variable domain, remainder taken from reference TRBV7-9 and TRBJ1-1, is DTGVSQNPRHKITKRGQNVTFRCDPISEHNRLYWYRQTLGQGPEFLTYFQNEAQLEKSRLLSDRFSAERPKGSFSTLEIQRTEQGDSAMYLCASSRKVNTEAFFGQGTRLTVV.

This clonotype appeared many times. The V gene is TRBV6-2 or TRBV6-3, the J gene TRBJ2-1; D is uncertain. CDR1 and CDR2 from the germline V gene are MNHEY and SVGEGT. With 1 base removed from V and 5 bases from J, the gap between germline ends came to 12 bases. This CDR3 region has 15 residues. The CDR3 bases are TGTGCCAGCAGTTACTGGAGAGCGAACCACAATGAGCAGTTCTTC. Protein: CASSYWRANHNEQFF.

This clonotype was seen ten or more times. V and J are TRBV10-3 and TRBJ2-3; TRBD1 aligns across 8 bases. The CDR3 consists of 14 residues. Trimming at V came to 5 bases and at J to 4 bases, leaving 5 bases not matched to a gene. Germline V gene lookup returns CDR1 ENHRY and CDR2 SYGVKD. The CDR3 spells CAISPGQVSDTQYF. The DNA of the CDR3 is TGTGCCATCAGTCCGGGACAGGTCTCAGATACGCAGTATTTT.

This clonotype was recorded many times. The chain joins TRBV10-3 to TRBJ1-5; D is perhaps TRBD1 (5 bases). The CDR3 extends over 12 amino acids. The germline V gene encodes CDR1 ENHRY and CDR2 SYGVKD. Trimming left V 8 bases short and J 0 bases short, with 5 bases between. The CDR3 sequence is CAIGASNQPQHF. DNA of the CDR3: TGTGCCATCGGGGCTAGCAATCAGCCCCAGCATTTT.

This clonotype has just a few counts. A read error may be the cause here, since a much bigger clone is one base away. V usage is TRBV12-3 or TRBV12-4 and J usage is TRBJ2-1; D unclear. The CDR3 length is 11 residues. CDR3 sequence: CDSSLIFEQFF. CDR3 DNA sequence: TGTGACAGCAGTTTAATTTTTGAGCAGTTCTTC.

There are many counts of this clonotype. The chain uses TRBV27 and TRBJ2-7, with D possibly matching TRBD1 (6 bases). The V gene's germline CDR1 is MNHEY and CDR2 SMNVEV (reference sequence). V was trimmed by 6 bases and J by 3 bases, leaving 15 bases between them. The CDR3 contains 14 residues. In DNA form, the CDR3 reads TGTGCCAGCAGCCCATGGGGGCAGAACTACGAGCAGTACTTC. Protein: CASSPWGQNYEQYF.

This clonotype is medium-sized within its sample. V usage is TRBV5-7 and J usage is TRBJ2-2, with D hard to call. TRBV5-7 is classed as an ORF, of uncertain function. Trimming left V 3 bases short and J 5 bases short, with 14 bases between. The CDR3 consists of 15 residues. CDR3 loop: CASSSEPPSTGELFF. DNA of the CDR3: TGTGCCAGCAGCTCGGAGCCGCCGAGTACCGGGGAGCTGTTTTTT.

This clonotype was counted many times. The chain joins TRBV20-1 to TRBJ2-5; D is possibly TRBD2 (6 bases). V was clipped by 2 bases and J by 3 bases, with 16 bases between them. The CDR3 spans 15 residues. CDR1 and CDR2 (germline): DFQATT, SNEGSKA (reference sequence). The CDR3: CSARSVTSFKETQYF. The CDR3 DNA follows: TGCAGTGCTAGATCGGTGACTAGTTTTAAAGAGACCCAGTACTTC.

This clonotype was seen ten or more times. The CDR3 nucleotides read TGTGCCAGCAGCTTAGACCCCCAGCGGGAGATCAAGTCTGAGCAGTTCTTC. Its protein product is CASSLDPQREIKSEQFF. The rearrangement links TRBV7-6 to TRBJ2-1; 8 nucleotides match TRBD2. Germline V gene sequence: CDR1 SGHVS, CDR2 FNYEAQ. CDR3 length: 17 residues. Trimming at V came to 1 base and at J to 9 bases, leaving 14 bases not matched to a gene.

There are many counts of this clonotype. This chain links TRBV5-1 with TRBJ2-3, with D hard to call. Per the germline V gene, CDR1 is SGHRS and CDR2 is YFSETQ. V lost 1 base and J 0 bases, leaving 9 bases between the germline ends. The CDR3 covers 15 residues. The CDR3 sequence: CASSLPETSTDTQYF. In DNA, the CDR3 is TGCGCCAGCAGCTTGCCAGAAACTAGCACAGATACGCAGTATTTT.

This clonotype was observed at least ten times. This sequence joins TRBV5-5 and TRBJ1-2; a possible D gene is TRBD1 (6 bases). From germline, CDR1 is SGHKS and CDR2 YYEKEE (reference sequence). The CDR3 runs 14 residues. With 4 bases removed from V and 3 bases from J, the gap between germline ends came to 13 bases. CDR3 sequence (DNA): TGTGCCAGCAGCCTTGAGGGGGTTGACTATGGCTACACCTTC. It is translated as CASSLEGVDYGYTF.

This clonotype was detected ten times or more. The chain has TRBV7-2 and TRBJ1-2; D call uncertain. The CDR3 totals 16 residues. The germline V gene has CDR1 SGHTA and CDR2 FQGNSA. V was pared by 5 bases and J by 0 bases, with 16 bases between. The CDR3 sequence is CASSDRWAETNYGYTF. DNA for the CDR3: TGTGCCAGCAGCGATCGATGGGCGGAGACTAACTATGGCTACACCTTC.

This clonotype occurred many times. V and J are TRBV7-2 and TRBJ2-1; D gene ambiguous. This CDR3 region has 13 residues. Germline V lookup: CDR1 SGHTA, CDR2 FQGNSA. V was shortened by 1 base and J by 14 bases, with 15 bases between the two germline ends. CDR3 in DNA: TGTGCCAGCAGCTTAGTCGGCACCCTTGATGAGTTCTTC. Translating it yields CASSLVGTLDEFF.

This clonotype has a count of ten or more. This rearrangement joins TRBV7-9 to TRBJ2-2; the D call may be TRBD1 or TRBD2 (6 bases each). The ends were cut back, 9 bases at V and 0 bases at J, with 20 bases in the middle. Germline V gene sequence: CDR1 SEHNR, CDR2 FQNEAQ (reference sequence). This CDR3 has 17 residues. DNA for the CDR3: TGTGCCAGTAAGCAGTCGGGGGCCACAGCGAACACCGGGGAGCTGTTTTTT. Its translation is CASKQSGATANTGELFF.